Listed below are T cell receptor beta chains from one sample, sequenced in a study of blood T cell repertoires in COVID-19. Data came from immunoSEQ multiplex PCR; TCRdb stores just in-frame clones and leaves some out. Among 150,000 to 200,000 clones, about 85% were seen once, and the ten largest hold roughly 9.8%. The sequencing input was peripheral blood. The receptors were sampled from an elderly woman with acute or convalescent COVID-19. Both conserved end residues are part of each CDR3. A D gene is named only where the DNA matches it firmly. Where a row states a size, it is once, few, many or the class of an expanded clone; other rows omit it.

J: TRBJ1-2; size: .; D: TRBD1; V: TRBV5-1; CDR3: CASSLKEVGGAGGYTF; DNA: TGCGCCAGCAGCCTCAAGGAGGTAGGGGGCGCGGGAGGCTACACCTTC
J: TRBJ1-4; size: .; D: TRBD1; V: TRBV3-1/TRBV3-2; CDR3: CASRRTGGEEKLFF; DNA: TGTGCCAGCAGGCGGACAGGGGGAGAGGAAAAACTGTTTTTT
J: TRBJ2-5; size: .; D: .; V: TRBV7-2; CDR3: CASSPRAEARIETQYF; DNA: TGTGCCAGCAGCCCTCGAGCGGAGGCTCGTATAGAGACCCAGTACTTC
J: TRBJ1-1; size: once; D: .; V: TRBV7-2; CDR3: CASTRDRLNTEAFF; DNA: TGTGCCAGCACTAGAGACAGACTGAACACTGAAGCTTTCTTT
J: TRBJ2-5; size: .; D: .; V: TRBV3-1/TRBV3-2; CDR3: CASSQDRIVQETQYF; DNA: TGTGCCAGCAGCCAAGATCGAATAGTTCAAGAGACCCAGTACTTC
J: TRBJ1-2; size: .; D: .; V: TRBV5-6; CDR3: CASSRAGRGDYGYTF; DNA: TGTGCCAGCAGCCGAGCCGGACGGGGAGACTATGGCTACACCTTC
J: TRBJ2-7; size: once; D: .; V: TRBV21-1; CDR3: CASSFRQAFEQYF; DNA: TGTGCCAGCAGCTTTCGACAGGCCTTCGAGCAGTACTTC
J: TRBJ1-2; size: .; D: .; V: TRBV27; CDR3: CASSLGGGRSVYGYTF; DNA: TGTGCCAGCAGTTTAGGGGGGGGGCGCTCGGTTTATGGCTACACCTTC
J: TRBJ2-7; size: .; D: TRBD2; V: TRBV7-3; CDR3: CATRRRGGYEQYF; DNA: TGTGCCACCCGGCGGCGGGGGGGCTACGAGCAGTACTTC
J: TRBJ1-4; size: .; D: .; V: TRBV11-2; CDR3: CASSYLESVTNEKLFF; DNA: TGTGCCAGCAGCTATTTGGAGAGTGTAACTAATGAAAAACTGTTTTTT
J: TRBJ2-3; size: .; D: TRBD2; V: TRBV30; CDR3: CAWSVAYFVSGTDTQYF; DNA: TGTGCCTGGAGTGTAGCGTATTTTGTTAGCGGGACAGATACGCAGTATTTT
J: TRBJ1-5; size: .; D: TRBD1; V: TRBV11-2; CDR3: CASSLGSGQVVQPQHF; DNA: TGTGCCAGCAGCTTAGGAAGCGGACAGGTCGTTCAGCCCCAGCATTTT
J: TRBJ1-5; size: .; D: .; V: TRBV7-3; CDR3: CASSLDGATGGPQHF; DNA: TGTGCCAGCAGCTTAGATGGGGCAACCGGTGGGCCCCAGCATTTT
J: TRBJ2-7; size: .; D: TRBD1; V: TRBV6-5; CDR3: CASSYSGQGGRDEQYF; DNA: TGTGCCAGCAGTTACTCGGGACAGGGCGGACGTGACGAGCAGTACTTC